This T cell receptor beta chain originates from a study of CD8 T cells in ankylosing spondylitis. Findings and caveats of the study: Ankylosing spondylitis blood appeared to be characterized by a TCR beta motif of under ten highly homologous variants.

V was pared by 1 base and J by 1 base, with 9 bases of the junction left unmatched. Germline V gives CDR1 KGHSH, CDR2 LQKENI. The CDR3 spans 17 residues. This clonotype has a handful of counts. The antigen is unknown. Construction of TCR beta libraries was performed using quantitative 5'-RACE with molecular barcodes. TCRdb fed the 5' RACE reads into MiXCR, producing one record per CDR3 protein. The data show tens of thousands of distinct CDR3 sequences, about 11% seen once. The gene calls are TRBV18 and TRBJ1-1, with TRBD1 matching over 7 bases. Specimen: blood, either unsorted or a sorted T cell fraction (not recorded which). The clonotype originates from a male donor with ankylosing spondylitis or in good health (not recorded which). The CDR3 DNA follows: TGTGCCAGCTCACCACGGGCACAGGGGCCTTCGAACACTGAAGCTTTCTTT. As protein: CASSPRAQGPSNTEAFF.